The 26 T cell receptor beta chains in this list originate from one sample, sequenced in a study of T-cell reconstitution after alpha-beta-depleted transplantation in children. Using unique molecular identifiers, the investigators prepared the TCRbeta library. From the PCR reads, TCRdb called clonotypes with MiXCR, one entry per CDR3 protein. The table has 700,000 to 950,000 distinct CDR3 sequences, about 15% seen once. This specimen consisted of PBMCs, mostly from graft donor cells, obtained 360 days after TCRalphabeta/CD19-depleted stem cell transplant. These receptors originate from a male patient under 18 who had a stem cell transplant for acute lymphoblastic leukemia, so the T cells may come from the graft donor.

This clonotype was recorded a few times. CDR3 sequence (DNA): TGCAGTGCTTCCCCAACTAGCGGGGTGTACAATGAGCAGTTCTTC. Residues: CSASPTSGVYNEQFF. The chain combines TRBV20-1 with TRBJ2-1; TRBD2 matches at 10 bases. Germline assignment: CDR1 DFQATT and CDR2 SNEGSKA (reference sequence). This CDR3 spans 15 amino acids. V gave up 5 bases and J gave up 4 bases; unmatched junction bases: 8.

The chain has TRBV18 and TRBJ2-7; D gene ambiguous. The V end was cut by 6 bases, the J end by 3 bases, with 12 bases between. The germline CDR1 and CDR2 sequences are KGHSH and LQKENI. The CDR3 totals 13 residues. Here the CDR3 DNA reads TGTGCCAGCTCGAGAGACACATACTACGAGCAGTACTTC. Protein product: CASSRDTYYEQYF. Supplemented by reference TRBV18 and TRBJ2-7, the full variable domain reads NAGVMQNPRHLVRRRGQEARLRCSPMKGHSHVYWYRQLPEEGLKFMVYLQKENIIDESGMPKERFSAEFPKEGPSILRIQQVVRGDSAAYFCASSRDTYYEQYFGPGTRLTVT.

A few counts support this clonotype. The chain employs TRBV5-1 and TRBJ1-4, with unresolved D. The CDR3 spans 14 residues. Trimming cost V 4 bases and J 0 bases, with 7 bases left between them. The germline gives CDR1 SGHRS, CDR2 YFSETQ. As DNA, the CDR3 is TGCGCCAGCAGCCCCACGTCAACTAATGAAAAACTGTTTTTT. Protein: CASSPTSTNEKLFF.

This CDR3 is CASRGLAGGGEQFF. CDR3 DNA: TGTGCCAGCAGGGGACTAGCGGGAGGAGGTGAGCAGTTCTTC. V gene TRBV12-3 or TRBV12-4 combines with J gene TRBJ2-1, with 15 bases identical to TRBD2. Germline trimming cut 6 bases from V and 9 bases from J; bases unmatched to any gene: 3. The CDR3 runs to 14 residues.

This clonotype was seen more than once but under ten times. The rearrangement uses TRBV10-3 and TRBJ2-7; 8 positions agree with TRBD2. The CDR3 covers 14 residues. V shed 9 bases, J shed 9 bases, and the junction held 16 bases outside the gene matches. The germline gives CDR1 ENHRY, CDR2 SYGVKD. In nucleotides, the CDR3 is TGTGCCATTGAACCAGACATCCCCCGGGAGGGGCAGTACTTC. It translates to CAIEPDIPREGQYF.

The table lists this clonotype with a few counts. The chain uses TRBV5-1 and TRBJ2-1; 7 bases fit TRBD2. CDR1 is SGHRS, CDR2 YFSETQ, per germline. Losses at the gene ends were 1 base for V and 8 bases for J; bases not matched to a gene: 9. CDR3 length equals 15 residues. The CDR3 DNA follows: TGCGCCAGCAGCTTGTTGGCGGGAGAAGTCGATGAGCAGTTCTTC. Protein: CASSLLAGEVDEQFF.

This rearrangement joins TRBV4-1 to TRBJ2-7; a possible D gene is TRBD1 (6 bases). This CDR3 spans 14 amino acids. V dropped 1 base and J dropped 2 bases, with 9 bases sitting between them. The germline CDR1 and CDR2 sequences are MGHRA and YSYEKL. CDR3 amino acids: CASSQGQVTYEQYF. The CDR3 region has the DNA TGCGCCAGCAGCCAAGGACAGGTCACCTACGAGCAGTACTTC.

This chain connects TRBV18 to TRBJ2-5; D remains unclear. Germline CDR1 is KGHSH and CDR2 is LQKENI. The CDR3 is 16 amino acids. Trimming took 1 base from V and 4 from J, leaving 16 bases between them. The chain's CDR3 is CASSPLLAFRRETQYF. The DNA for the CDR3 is TGTGCCAGCTCACCACTTTTGGCCTTTCGCCGAGAGACCCAGTACTTC.

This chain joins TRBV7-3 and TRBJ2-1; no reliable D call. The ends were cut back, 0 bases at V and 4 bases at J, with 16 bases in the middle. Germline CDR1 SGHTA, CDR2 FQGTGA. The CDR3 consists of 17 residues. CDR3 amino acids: CASSLTTGRDGYNEQFF. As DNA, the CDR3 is TGTGCCAGCAGCTTAACGACGGGCCGCGACGGATACAATGAGCAGTTCTTC.

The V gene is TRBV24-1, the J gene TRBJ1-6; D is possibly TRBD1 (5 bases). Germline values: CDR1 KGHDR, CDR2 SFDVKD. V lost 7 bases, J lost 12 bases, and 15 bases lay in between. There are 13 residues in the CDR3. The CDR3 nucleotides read TGTGCCACCAGCGACGGGGCCGCAAGACCCCTCCACTTT. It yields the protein CATSDGAARPLHF.

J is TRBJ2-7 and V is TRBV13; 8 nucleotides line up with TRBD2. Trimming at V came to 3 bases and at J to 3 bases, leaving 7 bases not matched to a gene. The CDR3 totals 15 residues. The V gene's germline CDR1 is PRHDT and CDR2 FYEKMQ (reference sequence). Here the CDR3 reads CASSFRGLVGYEQYF. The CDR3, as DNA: TGTGCCAGCAGCTTTAGGGGACTAGTGGGCTACGAGCAGTACTTC.

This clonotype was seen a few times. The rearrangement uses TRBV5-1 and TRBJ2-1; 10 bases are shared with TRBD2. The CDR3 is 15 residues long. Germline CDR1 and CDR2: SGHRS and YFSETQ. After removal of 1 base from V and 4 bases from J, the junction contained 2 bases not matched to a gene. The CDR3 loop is CASSLLTSGYNEQFF. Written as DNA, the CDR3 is TGCGCCAGCAGCTTGCTGACTAGCGGGTACAATGAGCAGTTCTTC.

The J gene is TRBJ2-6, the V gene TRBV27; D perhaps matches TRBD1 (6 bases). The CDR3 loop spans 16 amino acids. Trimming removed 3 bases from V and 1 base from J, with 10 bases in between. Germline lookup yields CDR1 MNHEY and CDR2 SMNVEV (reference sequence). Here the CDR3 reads CASSLYTGSGANVLTF. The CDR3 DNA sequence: TGTGCCAGCAGTTTGTACACAGGGTCTGGGGCCAACGTCCTGACTTTC.

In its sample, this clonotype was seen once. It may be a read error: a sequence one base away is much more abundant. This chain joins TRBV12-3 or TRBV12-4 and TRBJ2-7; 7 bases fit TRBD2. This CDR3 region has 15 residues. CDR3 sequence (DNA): TGTGCCGGCAGTTTAGGGCTAGCGGCATCCTACGAGCAGTACTTC. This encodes CAGSLGLAASYEQYF.

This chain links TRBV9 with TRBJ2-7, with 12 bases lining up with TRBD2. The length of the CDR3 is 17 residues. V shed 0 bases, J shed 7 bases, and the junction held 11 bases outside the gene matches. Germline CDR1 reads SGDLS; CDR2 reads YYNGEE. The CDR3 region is CASSVGPSGRGRGEQYF. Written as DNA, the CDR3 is TGTGCCAGCAGCGTAGGGCCTAGCGGGAGGGGCCGTGGAGAGCAGTACTTC.

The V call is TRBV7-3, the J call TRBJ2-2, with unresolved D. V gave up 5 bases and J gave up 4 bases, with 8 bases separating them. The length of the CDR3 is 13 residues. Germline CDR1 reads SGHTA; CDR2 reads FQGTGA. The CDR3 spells CASSPPVTGELFF. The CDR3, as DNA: TGTGCCAGCAGCCCCCCAGTCACCGGGGAGCTGTTTTTT.

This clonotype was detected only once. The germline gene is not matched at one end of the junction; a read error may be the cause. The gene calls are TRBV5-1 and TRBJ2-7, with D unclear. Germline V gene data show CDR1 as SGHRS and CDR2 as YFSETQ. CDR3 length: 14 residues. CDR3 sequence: CASSPNTISYGQYF. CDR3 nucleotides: TGCGCCAGCAGCCCAAATACCATCTCCTACGGGCAGTACTTC.

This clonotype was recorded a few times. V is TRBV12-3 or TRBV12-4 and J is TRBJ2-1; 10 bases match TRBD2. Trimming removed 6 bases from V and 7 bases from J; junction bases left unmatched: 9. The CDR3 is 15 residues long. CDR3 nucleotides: TGTGCCAGCAGCTCTAGCGGGAGCCCGGTTAATGAGCAGTTCTTC. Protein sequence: CASSSSGSPVNEQFF.

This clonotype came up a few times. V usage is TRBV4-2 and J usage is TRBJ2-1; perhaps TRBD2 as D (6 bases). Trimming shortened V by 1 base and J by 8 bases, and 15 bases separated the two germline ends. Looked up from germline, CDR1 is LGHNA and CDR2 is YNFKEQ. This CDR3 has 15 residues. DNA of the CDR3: TGTGCCAGCAGCCAAGGGACTATAACGGACCATGAGCAGTTCTTC. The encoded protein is CASSQGTITDHEQFF.

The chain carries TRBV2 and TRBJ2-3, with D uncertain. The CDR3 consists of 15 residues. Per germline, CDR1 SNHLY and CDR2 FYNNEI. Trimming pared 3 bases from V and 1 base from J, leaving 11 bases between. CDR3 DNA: TGTGCCAGCAGTGATCCAGCTAGGCGCACAGATACGCAGTATTTT. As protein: CASSDPARRTDTQYF.

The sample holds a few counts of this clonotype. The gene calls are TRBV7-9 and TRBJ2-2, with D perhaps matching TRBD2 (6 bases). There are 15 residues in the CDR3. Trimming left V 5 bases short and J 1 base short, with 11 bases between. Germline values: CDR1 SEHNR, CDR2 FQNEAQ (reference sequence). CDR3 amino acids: CASSGLKENTGELFF. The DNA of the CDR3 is TGTGCCAGCAGCGGACTAAAGGAGAACACCGGGGAGCTGTTTTTT.

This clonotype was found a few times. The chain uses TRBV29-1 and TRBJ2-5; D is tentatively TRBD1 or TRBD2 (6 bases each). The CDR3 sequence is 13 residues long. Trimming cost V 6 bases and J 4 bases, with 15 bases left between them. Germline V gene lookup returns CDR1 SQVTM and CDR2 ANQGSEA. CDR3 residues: CSVADRRGETQYF. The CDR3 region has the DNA TGCAGCGTCGCAGACAGGAGGGGAGAGACCCAGTACTTC. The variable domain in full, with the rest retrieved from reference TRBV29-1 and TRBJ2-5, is SAVISQKPSRDICQRGTSLTIQCQVDSQVTMMFWYRQQPGQSLTLIATANQGSEATYESGFVIDKFPISRPNLTFSTLTVSNMSPEDSSIYLCSVADRRGETQYFGPGTRLLVL.

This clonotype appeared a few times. The CDR3 sequence: CASDLQGTGELFF. The CDR3 nucleotides read TGCGCCAGCGACCTACAGGGCACCGGGGAGCTGTTTTTT. V usage is TRBV5-1 and J usage is TRBJ2-2; a possible D gene is TRBD1 (6 bases). This CDR3 is built from 13 residues. The ends were cut back, 7 bases at V and 4 bases at J, with 11 bases in the middle. Looked up from germline, CDR1 is SGHRS and CDR2 is YFSETQ.

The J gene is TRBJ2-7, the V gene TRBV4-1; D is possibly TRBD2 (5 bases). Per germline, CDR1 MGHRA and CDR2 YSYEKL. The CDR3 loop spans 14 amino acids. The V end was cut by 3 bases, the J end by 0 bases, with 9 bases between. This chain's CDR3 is CASSQNRGSYEQYF. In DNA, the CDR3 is TGCGCCAGCAGCCAGAATCGGGGCTCCTACGAGCAGTACTTC.

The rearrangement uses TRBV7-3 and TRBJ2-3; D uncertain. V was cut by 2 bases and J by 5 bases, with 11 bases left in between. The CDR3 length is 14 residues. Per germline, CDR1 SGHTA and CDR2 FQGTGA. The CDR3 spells CASSLYPGIDTQYF. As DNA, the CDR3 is TGTGCCAGCAGCTTATATCCAGGAATAGATACGCAGTATTTT. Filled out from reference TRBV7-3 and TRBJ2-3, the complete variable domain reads GAGVSQTPSNKVTEKGKYVELRCDPISGHTALYWYRQSLGQGPEFLIYFQGTGAADDSGLPNDRFFAVRPEGSVSTLKIQRTERGDSAVYLCASSLYPGIDTQYFGPGTRLTVL.

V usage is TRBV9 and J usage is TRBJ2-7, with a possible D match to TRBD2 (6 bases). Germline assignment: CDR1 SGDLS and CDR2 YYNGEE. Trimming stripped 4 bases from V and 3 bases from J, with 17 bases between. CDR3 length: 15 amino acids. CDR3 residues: CASSNGVEGRYEQYF. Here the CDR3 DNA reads TGTGCCAGCAGCAATGGGGTGGAGGGCCGCTACGAGCAGTACTTC. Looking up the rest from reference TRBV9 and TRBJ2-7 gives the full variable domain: DSGVTQTPKHLITATGQRVTLRCSPRSGDLSVYWYQQSLDQGLQFLIQYYNGEERAKGNILERFSAQQFPDLHSELNLSSLELGDSALYFCASSNGVEGRYEQYFGPGTRLTVT.